The subject of this entry is one TCR beta chain. Its antigen is not identified. This entry belongs to a study of T-cell memory formation after mild COVID-19. Study-wide findings and caveats: In pre-infection memory, a portion of responding clones appeared, which suggested that cross-reactive memory joined.

Germline trimming cut 5 bases from V and 7 bases from J; bases unmatched to any gene: 12. CDR3 size: 15 residues. Looked up from germline, CDR1 is MNHEY and CDR2 is SMNVEV (reference sequence). TCRdb reprocessed the 5' RACE reads via MiXCR and lists one record per CDR3 protein. The sample consists of roughly 280,000 distinct CDR3 sequences, about a sixth of them appearing once. The TCR was taken from a young man who had mild COVID-19 (a few samples of this study predate the infection). Cell type and time point are not known. The sample taken for sequencing was PBMCs or a T cell subset sorted from them (not recorded which). The chain uses TRBV27 and TRBJ2-5; 8 bases line up with TRBD1. CDR3 bases: TGTGCCAGCAGTCCGGTTACAGGGGGAGTGGGGACCCAGTACTTC. It codes for CASSPVTGGVGTQYF.